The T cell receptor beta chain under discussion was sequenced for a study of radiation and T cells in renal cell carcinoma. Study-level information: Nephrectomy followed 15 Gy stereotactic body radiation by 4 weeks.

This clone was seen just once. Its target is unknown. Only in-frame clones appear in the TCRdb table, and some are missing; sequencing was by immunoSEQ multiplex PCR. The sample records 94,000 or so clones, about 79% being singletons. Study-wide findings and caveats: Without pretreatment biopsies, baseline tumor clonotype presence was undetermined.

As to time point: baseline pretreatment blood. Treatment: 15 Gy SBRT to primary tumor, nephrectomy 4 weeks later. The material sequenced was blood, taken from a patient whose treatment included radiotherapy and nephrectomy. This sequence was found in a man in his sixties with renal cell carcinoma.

This chain's CDR3 is CAAGQDSEQYF. The CDR3 DNA is TGTGCCGCGGGACAGGACAGCGAGCAGTACTTC. This chain links TRBV18 with TRBJ2-7; 8 bases are a match to TRBD1. The CDR3 covers 11 residues. V was pared by 11 bases and J by 6 bases, with 6 bases of the junction left unmatched. CDR1 is KGHSH, CDR2 LQKENI, per germline.